The T cell receptor beta chain described here comes from a study of beta chain features in type 1 diabetes. With 0 bases removed from V and 2 bases from J, the gap between germline ends came to 11 bases. From germline, CDR1 is GTSNPN and CDR2 SVGIG (reference sequence). The CDR3 extends over 15 amino acids. Every bit of the isolated RNA underwent reverse transcription, so sequencing read expressed TCRB transcripts. Measured with immunoSEQ multiplex PCR; TCRdb has only the in-frame clones, and not every one. This table has roughly 40,000 clones, about two thirds appearing once. A CD45RO/CCR7/CD25/CD127/CD95/CD27 panel sorted naive, central memory, regulatory and stem cell-like memory CD4+ cells.

The sequenced sample consisted of Tregs from blood. The TCR was taken from a young woman in good health. V usage is TRBV30 and J usage is TRBJ2-1; the D gene is possibly TRBD2 (5 bases). This CDR3 reads CAWSVRRLTYNEQFF. The CDR3 bases are TGTGCCTGGAGTGTACGGAGGCTAACCTACAATGAGCAGTTCTTC.